Listed below are T cell receptor beta chains from one sample, sequenced in a study of blood T cell repertoires in COVID-19. Here immunoSEQ multiplex PCR was the method, and the copy in TCRdb shows in-frame clones only, minus some. The top ten clones hold 15% to 19% of a sample with a few hundred thousand clones, around 82% of them seen once. Sequenced material: peripheral blood. The receptors originated from a person aged 65 to 85 with COVID-19, enrolled during active disease. The conserved cysteine and the conserved F or W are not part of the CDR3 here. The order of the fields is V gene, CDR3 length, J gene, CDR3 protein.

TRBV5-1	16	TRBJ2-6	ASSLELQGGTGANVLT
TRBV3-1/TRBV3-2	13	TRBJ2-6	ASNHRGSGANVLT
TRBV11-3	13	TRBJ2-5	ASSFGTGDMETQY
TRBV30	17	TRBJ2-5	AWSLGGLAGISRQETQY
TRBV6-2/TRBV6-3	10	TRBJ1-5	ASSAMNQPQH
TRBV4-1	15	TRBJ2-7	ASSQGPADRGDYEQY
TRBV7-3	13	TRBJ2-2	ASSFARLGTGELF
TRBV18	13	TRBJ2-1	ASSPSGGSYNEQF
TRBV28	12	TRBJ2-2	ASSLAADTGELF
TRBV4-1	12	TRBJ2-7	ASSQGYGTYEQY
TRBV28	14	TRBJ1-5	ASSSNRGDFNQPQH
TRBV4-2	11	TRBJ1-1	ASSQDRNTEAF
TRBV5-6	13	TRBJ1-6	ASSAGQRYNSPLH
TRBV9	13	TRBJ2-7	ASSIAGTSVGEQY
TRBV5-5	12	TRBJ1-2	ASRDMFTSYGYT
TRBV13	14	TRBJ2-7	ASSPSTSGGVLKQY
TRBV12-3/TRBV12-4	11	TRBJ1-1	ASSPTGYTEAF
TRBV28	13	TRBJ2-7	ASSLIAGEVYEQY
TRBV4-3	16	TRBJ1-3	ASSQDLGAGGFGNTIY
TRBV9	14	TRBJ1-1	ASSVATGGGGTEAF
TRBV6-5	14	TRBJ2-5	ASSSPDRGAQETQY
TRBV28	15	TRBJ2-1	ASSLSRALASYNEQF
TRBV18	11	TRBJ1-2	ASSPHTGGGYT
TRBV7-9	14	TRBJ1-3	ASSLSPTGSGNTIY
TRBV6-5	11	TRBJ1-5	ASSYSRGQPQH
TRBV7-6	15	TRBJ2-1	ASSLGTGSGLANEQF
TRBV6-2/TRBV6-3	11	TRBJ1-1	ASSLEGMTEAF
TRBV19	13	TRBJ2-2	ASMPAGGRTGELF
TRBV25-1	11	TRBJ1-1	ASSLDPNTEAF
TRBV6-2/TRBV6-3	14	TRBJ1-5	ASSYGLGEGNQPQH
TRBV7-8	11	TRBJ1-2	ASSFLLDSGYT
TRBV6-4	12	TRBJ2-2	ASRDTSRAGELF
TRBV7-8	14	TRBJ1-6	ASSLPRWTINSPLH
TRBV3-1/TRBV3-2	12	TRBJ2-1	ASSQDELYNEQF
TRBV5-1	13	TRBJ2-1	ASSNGLAKDNEQF
TRBV28	19	TRBJ1-2	ASRTAPGEVPDGLANYGYT
TRBV3-1/TRBV3-2	12	TRBJ1-2	ASSQETGDYGYT
TRBV19	11	TRBJ1-5	ASSPGGDQPQH
TRBV2	14	TRBJ2-1	ASSPQGTSSYNEQF
TRBV5-4	11	TRBJ2-5	ASSLDRAKTQY
TRBV28	12	TRBJ2-1	ASIPRGGAHEQF
TRBV19	13	TRBJ1-1	ASSPGRGRITEAF
TRBV7-8	14	TRBJ1-1	ASSLTWDRLAAEAF
TRBV7-2	11	TRBJ1-4	ASSLGGGEKLF
TRBV6-6	13	TRBJ1-3	ASSRDFGSGNTIY
TRBV4-1	13	TRBJ1-3	ASSQGLYSGNTIY
TRBV5-5	12	TRBJ1-2	ASSLVPGNYGYT
TRBV7-9	13	TRBJ2-5	ASSSRTGLEETQY
TRBV7-2	11	TRBJ2-1	ASSIRQGFEQF
TRBV29-1	14	TRBJ2-1	SAGDSGPSSYNEQF
TRBV7-2	11	TRBJ2-5	ASSIPFQETQY
TRBV29-1	13	TRBJ1-2	SVEDTRQGASGYT